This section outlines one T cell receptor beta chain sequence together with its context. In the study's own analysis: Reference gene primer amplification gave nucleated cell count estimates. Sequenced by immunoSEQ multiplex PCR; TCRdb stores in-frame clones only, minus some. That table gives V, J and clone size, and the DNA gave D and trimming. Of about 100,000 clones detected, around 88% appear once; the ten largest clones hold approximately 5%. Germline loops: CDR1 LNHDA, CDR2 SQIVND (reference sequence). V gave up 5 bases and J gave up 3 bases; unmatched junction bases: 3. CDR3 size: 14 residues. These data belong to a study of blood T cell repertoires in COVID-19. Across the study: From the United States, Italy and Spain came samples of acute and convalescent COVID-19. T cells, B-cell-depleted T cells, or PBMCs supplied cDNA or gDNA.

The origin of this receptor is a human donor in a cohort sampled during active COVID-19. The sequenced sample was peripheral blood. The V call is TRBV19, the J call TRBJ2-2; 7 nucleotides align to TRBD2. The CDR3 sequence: CASSSSGYTGELFF. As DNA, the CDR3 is TGTGCCAGTAGTTCTAGCGGATACACCGGGGAGCTGTTTTTT.